This T cell receptor (beta chain) is drawn from a study of cytomegalovirus exposure and HLA in healthy donors. The PCR used 60 Vbeta and 13 Jbeta primers. The data were produced by immunoSEQ multiplex PCR, yet TCRdb's version contains in-frame clones alone and is incomplete. Recorded here are about 160,000 clones; the top ten clones represent roughly 1.6%. Germline V gives CDR1 SGHRS, CDR2 YFSETQ. The CDR3 consists of 13 residues. V gave up 0 bases and J gave up 3 bases, with 7 bases separating them. Study observations and caveats: Earlier results showed most TCR beta V segments being productive about 87% or about 30% of the time.

In the case of this clone: Its antigen is as yet unknown.

The V and J genes are TRBV5-1 and TRBJ2-7; D not certain. The sequencing sample was made of PBMCs. This TCR was sampled from a woman in her 50s in good health and CMV-seronegative. DNA for the CDR3: TGCGCCAGCAGCTTGGAGAACAGCTACGAGCAGTACTTC. This translates into CASSLENSYEQYF.